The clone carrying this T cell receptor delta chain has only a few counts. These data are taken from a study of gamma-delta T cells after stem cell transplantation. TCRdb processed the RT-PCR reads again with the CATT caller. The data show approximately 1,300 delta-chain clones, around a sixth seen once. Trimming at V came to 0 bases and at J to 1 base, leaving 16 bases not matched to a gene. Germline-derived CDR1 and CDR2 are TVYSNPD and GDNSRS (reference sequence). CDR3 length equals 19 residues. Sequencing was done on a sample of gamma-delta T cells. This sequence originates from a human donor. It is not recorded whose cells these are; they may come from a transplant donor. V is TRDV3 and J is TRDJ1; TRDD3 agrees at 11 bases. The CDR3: CAFSSFLLGDILLTDKLIF. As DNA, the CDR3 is TGTGCCTTTAGCTCCTTCCTACTGGGGGATATACTTCTCACCGATAAACTCATCTTT.